The rows below give T cell receptor beta chains drawn from one sample of a study of blood T cell repertoires in COVID-19. The repertoire was sequenced with immunoSEQ multiplex PCR; TCRdb's copy has only in-frame clones and lacks some. Altogether about 140,000 clones are present, 80% to 85% being singletons, with the ten largest covering less than 7%. The sample was PBMCs or T cells enriched from blood (not recorded which). The receptors derive from a man aged 40-55 years with acute COVID-19. The CDR3 runs from the conserved cysteine through the conserved F or W. Each record gives: CDR3 protein, CDR3 DNA, D gene, V gene, clone size, J gene. A D gene is named only where the DNA matches it firmly. Size tells how often a clone was seen (once, few, many) or the class of an expanded clone, and some rows leave it out.

CDR3aa: CASSLGGSYTEAFF
CDR3nt: TGTGCCAGCAGCTTGGGGGGGTCCTACACTGAAGCTTTCTTT
d_gene: -
v_gene: TRBV7-2
abundance: few
j_gene: TRBJ1-1

CDR3aa: CASSYPGQTFRNEQFF
CDR3nt: TGTGCCAGCAGTTACCCGGGACAGACGTTTCGGAATGAGCAGTTCTTC
d_gene: TRBD1
v_gene: TRBV6-2/TRBV6-3
abundance: -
j_gene: TRBJ2-1

CDR3aa: CASSFGEGSYNSPLHF
CDR3nt: TGTGCCAGCAGTTTTGGGGAGGGTTCCTATAATTCACCCCTCCACTTT
d_gene: -
v_gene: TRBV7-8
abundance: -
j_gene: TRBJ1-6

CDR3aa: CAWGPRGSNQPQHF
CDR3nt: TGTGCCTGGGGCCCCAGAGGCAGCAATCAGCCCCAGCATTTT
d_gene: -
v_gene: TRBV30
abundance: -
j_gene: TRBJ1-5

CDR3aa: CASSLWSTGRNQPQHF
CDR3nt: TGTGCCAGCAGCTTATGGAGCACAGGTCGAAATCAGCCCCAGCATTTT
d_gene: -
v_gene: TRBV11-2
abundance: -
j_gene: TRBJ1-5

CDR3aa: CASTQGGYSNQPQHF
CDR3nt: TGTGCCAGCACCCAAGGCGGGTATAGCAATCAGCCCCAGCATTTT
d_gene: -
v_gene: TRBV6-6
abundance: -
j_gene: TRBJ1-5

CDR3aa: CASRKTGNSNQPQHF
CDR3nt: TGTGCCAGCAGAAAGACAGGGAATAGCAATCAGCCCCAGCATTTT
d_gene: TRBD1
v_gene: TRBV27
abundance: -
j_gene: TRBJ1-5

CDR3aa: CASSQPQGALFF
CDR3nt: TGCGCCAGCAGCCAACCGCAGGGGGCTCTGTTTTTT
d_gene: TRBD1
v_gene: TRBV4-1
abundance: -
j_gene: TRBJ1-4

CDR3aa: CASTTSGGTGANVLTF
CDR3nt: TGTGCCAGCACGACTAGCGGGGGGACTGGGGCCAACGTCCTGACTTTC
d_gene: TRBD2
v_gene: TRBV7-8
abundance: -
j_gene: TRBJ2-6

CDR3aa: CASSYVRVSGRYGYTF
CDR3nt: TGTGCCAGCAGTTACGTGAGGGTTTCGGGTCGGTATGGCTACACCTTC
d_gene: -
v_gene: TRBV6-5
abundance: -
j_gene: TRBJ1-2